In this sample, the clone carrying this T cell receptor (beta chain) turned up a few times. V trimming: 4 bases; J trimming: 7 bases; junction bases outside the gene matches: 10. This CDR3 region has 14 residues. Germline CDR1 is SGHRS and CDR2 is YFSETQ. Libraries for TCRalpha and TCRbeta carried sample barcodes and unique molecular identifiers via 5'RACE. TCRdb re-called the 5' RACE reads with MiXCR, one entry per CDR3 protein. The sample holds 350,000 to 500,000 distinct CDR3 sequences, about 20% seen once. This entry comes from a study of T-cell memory formation after mild COVID-19. Input material: PBMCs or a T cell subset sorted from them (not recorded which). The chain is built from TRBV5-1 and TRBJ1-1; 7 bases are a match to TRBD1. This TCR was recovered from an adult woman who had mild COVID-19 (a few samples of this study predate the infection). Cell type and time point are not known. CDR3 amino acids: CASSLTGTLGEAFF. CDR3 DNA: TGCGCCAGCAGCCTGACAGGGACCCTCGGTGAAGCTTTCTTT.